This T cell receptor beta chain was documented in a study of blood T cell repertoires in COVID-19. Whole-study context: The United States, Italy and Spain provided the acute and convalescent COVID-19 samples. PBMCs, B-cell-depleted T cells, or T cells were the source of the cDNA or gDNA that made up the material.

Profiling relied on immunoSEQ multiplex PCR, and the TCRdb table lists in-frame clones only, not all of them. The sample contains 220,000 or so clones, about nine tenths of which appear only once. CDR1 is SGHTA and CDR2 is FQGTGA in the germline V gene. This CDR3 spans 13 amino acids. Trimming left V 2 bases short and J 6 bases short, with 10 bases between. Sequencing input: peripheral blood. The chain carries TRBV7-3 and TRBJ1-2; tentatively, D is TRBD1 (5 bases). The TCR was taken from a man in his sixties who had recovered from COVID-19. CDR3 nucleotides: TGTGCCAGCAGCTTAGGACGGGGGGATGGCTACACCTTC. It is translated as CASSLGRGDGYTF. The variable domain in full, completed from reference TRBV7-3 and TRBJ1-2, reads GAGVSQTPSNKVTEKGKYVELRCDPISGHTALYWYRQSLGQGPEFLIYFQGTGAADDSGLPNDRFFAVRPEGSVSTLKIQRTERGDSAVYLCASSLGRGDGYTFGSGTRLTVV.